This T cell receptor beta chain derives from a study of T cells in Graves' hyperthyroidism and ophthalmopathy. Study findings and constraints: A 13 V-J model separated ophthalmopathy from stable hyperthyroidism. Ophthalmopathy prediction by the model preceded onset by a median about 6 months.

Ten or more counts support this clonotype. Its antigen remains unknown. RNA transcripts gave rise to amplified TCR beta CDR3 regions. A first-round RT-PCR of the TCR CDR3 used the HTBI primer set. TCRdb called the multiplex PCR reads again in MiXCR, with one record for every CDR3 protein. The repertoire holds about 570,000 distinct CDR3 sequences, with approximately 44% as singletons. The CDR3 extends over 14 amino acids. Germline V gives CDR1 SNHLY, CDR2 FYNNEI. V trimming: 9 bases; J trimming: 1 base; junction bases outside the gene matches: 8. Exclusion of patients followed from uncontrolled infection, other autoimmune disease, pregnancy or lactation. Thyroid ultrasound, orbital computed tomography, clinical symptoms, and serum thyroxine and TRAb underpinned diagnoses.

The origin of this receptor is an adult woman with Graves' disease, either hyperthyroidism or ophthalmopathy (not recorded which). This sequence joins TRBV2 and TRBJ1-2; 7 nucleotides match TRBD1. The sequenced sample was peripheral blood or thyroid tissue (not recorded which). In DNA, the CDR3 is TGTGCCAGATCGACGGGACAGTATAACTATGGCTACACCTTC. This encodes CARSTGQYNYGYTF.